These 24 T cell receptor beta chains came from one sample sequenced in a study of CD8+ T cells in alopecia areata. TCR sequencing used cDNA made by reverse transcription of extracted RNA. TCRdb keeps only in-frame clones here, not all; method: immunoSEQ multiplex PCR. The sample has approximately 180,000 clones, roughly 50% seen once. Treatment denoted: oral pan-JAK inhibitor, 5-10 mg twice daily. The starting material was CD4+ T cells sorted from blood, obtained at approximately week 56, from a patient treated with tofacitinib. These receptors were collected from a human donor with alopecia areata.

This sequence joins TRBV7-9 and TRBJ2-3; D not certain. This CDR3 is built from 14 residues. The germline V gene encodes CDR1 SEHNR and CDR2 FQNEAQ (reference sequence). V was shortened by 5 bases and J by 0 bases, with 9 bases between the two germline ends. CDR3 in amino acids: CASSRLGSTDTQYF. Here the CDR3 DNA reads TGTGCCAGCAGCCGCCTAGGAAGCACAGATACGCAGTATTTT. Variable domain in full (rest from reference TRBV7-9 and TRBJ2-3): DTGVSQNPRHKITKRGQNVTFRCDPISEHNRLYWYRQTLGQGPEFLTYFQNEAQLEKSRLLSDRFSAERPKGSFSTLEIQRTEQGDSAMYLCASSRLGSTDTQYFGPGTRLTVL.

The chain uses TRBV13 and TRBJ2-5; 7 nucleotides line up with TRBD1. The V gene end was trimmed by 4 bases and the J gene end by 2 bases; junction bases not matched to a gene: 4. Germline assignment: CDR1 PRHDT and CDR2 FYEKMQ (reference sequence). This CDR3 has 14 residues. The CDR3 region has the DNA TGTGCCAGCAGCTCACCGGGACAGCAAGAGACCCAGTACTTC. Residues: CASSSPGQQETQYF.

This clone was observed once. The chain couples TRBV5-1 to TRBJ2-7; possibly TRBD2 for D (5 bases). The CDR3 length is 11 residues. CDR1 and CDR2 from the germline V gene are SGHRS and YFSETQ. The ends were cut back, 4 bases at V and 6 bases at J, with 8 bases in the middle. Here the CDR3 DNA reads TGCGCCAGCAGCGCGGGTTTCGAGCAGTACTTC. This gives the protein CASSAGFEQYF. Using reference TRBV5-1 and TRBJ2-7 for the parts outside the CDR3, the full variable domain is KAGVTQTPRYLIKTRGQQVTLSCSPISGHRSVSWYQQTPGQGLQFLFEYFSETQRNKGNFPGRFSGRQFSNSRSEMNVSTLELGDSALYLCASSAGFEQYFGPGTRLTVT.

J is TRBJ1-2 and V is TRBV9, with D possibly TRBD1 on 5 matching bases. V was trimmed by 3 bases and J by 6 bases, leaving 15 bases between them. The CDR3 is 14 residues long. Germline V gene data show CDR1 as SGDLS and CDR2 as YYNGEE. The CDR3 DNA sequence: TGTGCCAGCAGCGGAGAAGCAGGGTCGGATGGCTACACCTTC. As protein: CASSGEAGSDGYTF.

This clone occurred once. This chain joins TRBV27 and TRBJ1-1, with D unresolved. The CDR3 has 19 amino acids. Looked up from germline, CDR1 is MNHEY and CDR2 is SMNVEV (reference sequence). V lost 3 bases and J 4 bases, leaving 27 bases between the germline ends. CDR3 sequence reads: CASSLRNFHFGEVSTEAFF. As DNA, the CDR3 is TGTGCCAGCAGTTTGAGGAACTTCCACTTCGGGGAAGTTTCCACTGAAGCTTTCTTT.

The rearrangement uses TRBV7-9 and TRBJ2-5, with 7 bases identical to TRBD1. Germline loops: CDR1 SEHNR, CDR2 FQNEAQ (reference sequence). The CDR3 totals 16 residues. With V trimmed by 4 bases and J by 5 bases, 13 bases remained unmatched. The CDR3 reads CASSYRDRVPKETQYF. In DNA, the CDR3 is TGTGCCAGCAGCTACCGTGACAGGGTCCCAAAGGAGACCCAGTACTTC.

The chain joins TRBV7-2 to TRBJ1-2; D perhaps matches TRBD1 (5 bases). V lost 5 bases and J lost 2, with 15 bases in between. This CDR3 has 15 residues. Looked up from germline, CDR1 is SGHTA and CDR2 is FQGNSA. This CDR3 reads CASSPDSTSNYGYTF. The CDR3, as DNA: TGTGCCAGCAGCCCCGACAGTACATCGAACTATGGCTACACCTTC.

CDR3 sequence: CSVATGSTNEKLFF. The CDR3 DNA is TGCAGCGTTGCCACAGGGTCAACTAATGAAAAACTGTTTTTT. The J gene is TRBJ1-4, the V gene TRBV29-1; TRBD1 is a possible D gene (6 bases). Germline CDR1 SQVTM, CDR2 ANQGSEA. The CDR3 spans 14 residues. Trimming cost V 4 bases and J 0 bases, with 9 bases left between them.

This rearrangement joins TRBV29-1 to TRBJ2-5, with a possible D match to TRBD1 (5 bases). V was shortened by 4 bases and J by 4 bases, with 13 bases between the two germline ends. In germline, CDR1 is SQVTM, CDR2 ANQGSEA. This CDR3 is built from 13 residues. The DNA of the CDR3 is TGCAGCGTTGGCTCAAATCAGGGAGAGACCCAGTACTTC. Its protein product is CSVGSNQGETQYF.

Here the CDR3 reads CASSALGTGYDEQYF. Written as DNA, the CDR3 is TGTGCCAGCAGCGCGCTCGGGACAGGGTACGACGAGCAGTACTTC. This chain uses TRBV9 with TRBJ2-7, with 9 bases that match TRBD1. This CDR3 region has 15 residues. Germline V gene data show CDR1 as SGDLS and CDR2 as YYNGEE. Trimming cost V 3 bases and J 5 bases; bases outside gene matches: 9. The full variable domain, rest sourced from reference TRBV9 and TRBJ2-7, is DSGVTQTPKHLITATGQRVTLRCSPRSGDLSVYWYQQSLDQGLQFLIQYYNGEERAKGNILERFSAQQFPDLHSELNLSSLELGDSALYFCASSALGTGYDEQYFGPGTRLTVT.

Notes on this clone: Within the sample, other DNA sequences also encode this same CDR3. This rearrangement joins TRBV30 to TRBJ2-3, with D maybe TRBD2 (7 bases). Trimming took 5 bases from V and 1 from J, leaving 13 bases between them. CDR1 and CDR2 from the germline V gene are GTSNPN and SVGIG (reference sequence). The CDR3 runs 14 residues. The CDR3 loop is CAWSRGGGTDTQYF. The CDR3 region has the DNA TGTGCCTGGTCGAGGGGGGGCGGCACAGATACGCAGTATTTT.

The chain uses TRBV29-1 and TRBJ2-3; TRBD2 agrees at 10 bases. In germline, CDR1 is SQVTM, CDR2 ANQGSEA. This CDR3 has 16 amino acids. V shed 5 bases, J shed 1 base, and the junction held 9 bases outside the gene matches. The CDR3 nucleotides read TGCAGCGTTTCGCGCCCCGGGACTAGCGGCACAGATACGCAGTATTTT. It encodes CSVSRPGTSGTDTQYF.

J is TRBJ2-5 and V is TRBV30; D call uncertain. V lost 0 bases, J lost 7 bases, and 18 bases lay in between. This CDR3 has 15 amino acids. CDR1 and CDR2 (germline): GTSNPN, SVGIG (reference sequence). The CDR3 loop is CAWSVVHGLFGTQYF. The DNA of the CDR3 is TGTGCCTGGAGTGTCGTACACGGGCTATTCGGGACCCAGTACTTC.

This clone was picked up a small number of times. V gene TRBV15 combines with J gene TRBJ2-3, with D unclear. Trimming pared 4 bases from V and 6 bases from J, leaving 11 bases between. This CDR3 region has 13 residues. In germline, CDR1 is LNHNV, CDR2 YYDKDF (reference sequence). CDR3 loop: CATSNQEGDTQYF. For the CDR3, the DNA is TGTGCCACCAGCAACCAAGAAGGGGATACGCAGTATTTT.

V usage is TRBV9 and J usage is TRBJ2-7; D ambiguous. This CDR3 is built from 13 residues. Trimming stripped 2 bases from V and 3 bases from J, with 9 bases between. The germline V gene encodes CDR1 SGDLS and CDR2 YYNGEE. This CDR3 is CASSVGTSYEQYF. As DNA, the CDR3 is TGTGCCAGCAGCGTCGGCACCAGCTACGAGCAGTACTTC. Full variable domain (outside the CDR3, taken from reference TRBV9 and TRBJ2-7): DSGVTQTPKHLITATGQRVTLRCSPRSGDLSVYWYQQSLDQGLQFLIQYYNGEERAKGNILERFSAQQFPDLHSELNLSSLELGDSALYFCASSVGTSYEQYFGPGTRLTVT.

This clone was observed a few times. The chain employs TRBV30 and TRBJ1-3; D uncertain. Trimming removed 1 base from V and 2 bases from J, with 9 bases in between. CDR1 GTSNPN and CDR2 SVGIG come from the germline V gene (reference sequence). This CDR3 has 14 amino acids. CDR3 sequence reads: CAWSGWGAGNTIYF. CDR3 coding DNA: TGTGCCTGGAGTGGATGGGGTGCTGGAAACACCATATATTTT.

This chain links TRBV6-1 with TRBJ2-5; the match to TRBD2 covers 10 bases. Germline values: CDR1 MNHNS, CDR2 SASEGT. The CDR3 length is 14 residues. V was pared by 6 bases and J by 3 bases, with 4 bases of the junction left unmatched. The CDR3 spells CASSWTSGKETQYF. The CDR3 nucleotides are TGTGCCAGCAGCTGGACTAGCGGTAAAGAGACCCAGTACTTC.

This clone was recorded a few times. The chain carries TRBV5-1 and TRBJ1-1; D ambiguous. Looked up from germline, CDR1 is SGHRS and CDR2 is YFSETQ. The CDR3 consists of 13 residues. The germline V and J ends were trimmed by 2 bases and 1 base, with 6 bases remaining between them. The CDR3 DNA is TGCGCCAGCAGCTTAGATTGGAACACTGAAGCTTTCTTT. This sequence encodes CASSLDWNTEAFF.

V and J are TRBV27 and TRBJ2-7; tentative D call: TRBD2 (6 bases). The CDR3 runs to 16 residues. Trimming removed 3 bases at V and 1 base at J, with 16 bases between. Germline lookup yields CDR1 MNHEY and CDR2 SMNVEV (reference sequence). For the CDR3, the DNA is TGTGCCAGCAGTTTTGCCGATGGGGGAGGATCCTACGAGCAGTACTTC. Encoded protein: CASSFADGGGSYEQYF.

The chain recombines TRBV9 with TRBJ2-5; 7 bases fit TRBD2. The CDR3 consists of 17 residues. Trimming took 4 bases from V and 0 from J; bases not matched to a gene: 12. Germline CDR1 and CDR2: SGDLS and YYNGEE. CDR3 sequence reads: CASSRLGSGPNQETQYF. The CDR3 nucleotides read TGTGCCAGCAGCCGCCTCGGTAGCGGGCCGAACCAAGAGACCCAGTACTTC. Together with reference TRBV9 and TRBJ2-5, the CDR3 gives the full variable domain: DSGVTQTPKHLITATGQRVTLRCSPRSGDLSVYWYQQSLDQGLQFLIQYYNGEERAKGNILERFSAQQFPDLHSELNLSSLELGDSALYFCASSRLGSGPNQETQYFGPGTRLLVL.

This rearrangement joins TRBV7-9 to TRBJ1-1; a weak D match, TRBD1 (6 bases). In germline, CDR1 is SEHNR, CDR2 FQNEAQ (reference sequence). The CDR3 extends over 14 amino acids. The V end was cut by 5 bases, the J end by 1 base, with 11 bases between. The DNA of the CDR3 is TGTGCCAGCAGCCTCCGACAGGAGAACACTGAAGCTTTCTTT. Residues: CASSLRQENTEAFF.

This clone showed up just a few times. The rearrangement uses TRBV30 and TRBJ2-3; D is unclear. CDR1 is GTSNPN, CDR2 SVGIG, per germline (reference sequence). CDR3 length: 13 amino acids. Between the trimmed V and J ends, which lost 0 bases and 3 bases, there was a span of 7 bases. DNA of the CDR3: TGTGCCTGGAGTGTGGGATTGACAGATACGCAGTATTTT. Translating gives CAWSVGLTDTQYF.

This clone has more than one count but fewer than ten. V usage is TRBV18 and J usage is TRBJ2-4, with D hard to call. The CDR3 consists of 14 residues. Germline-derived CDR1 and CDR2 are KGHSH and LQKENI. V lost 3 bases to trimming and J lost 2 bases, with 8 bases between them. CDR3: CASSPGQTKNIQYF. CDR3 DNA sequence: TGTGCCAGCTCACCTGGGCAGACCAAAAACATTCAGTACTTC.

The DNA for the CDR3 is TGCAGTGCCGACCCGGGGACAGGGGGGAGGAACTATGGCTACACCTTC. Residues: CSADPGTGGRNYGYTF. This rearrangement joins TRBV29-1 to TRBJ1-2, with 11 nucleotides matching TRBD1. Germline assignment: CDR1 SQVTM and CDR2 ANQGSEA. The CDR3 has 16 residues.